This T cell receptor beta chain was identified during a study of blood T cell repertoires in COVID-19. Background on the study: The samples span acute and convalescent COVID-19 from the United States, Italy and Spain.

Trimming left V 6 bases short and J 8 bases short, with 20 bases between. The CDR3 length is 15 residues. Germline V gives CDR1 MDHEN, CDR2 SYDVKM. This clone was observed once. Per the study methods: The authors estimated nucleated cell counts from reference gene primer amplification. Assay: immunoSEQ multiplex PCR; the TCRdb copy retains only in-frame clones and omits some. That table is the source of V, J and clone size, and D and trimming were worked out from the DNA. The data hold roughly 120,000 clones, with approximately 87% observed a single time. This clonotype was obtained from a man between 60 and 75 years old with acute or convalescent COVID-19. V and J are TRBV28 and TRBJ2-1; D not resolved. Material: peripheral blood. The CDR3 is CASRPTWIVGDEQFF. Here the CDR3 DNA reads TGTGCCAGCAGGCCTACATGGATTGTGGGCGATGAGCAGTTCTTC. Full variable domain (missing parts from reference TRBV28 and TRBJ2-1): DVKVTQSSRYLVKRTGEKVFLECVQDMDHENMFWYRQDPGLGLRLIYFSYDVKMKEKGDIPEGYSVSREKKERFSLILESASTNQTSMYLCASRPTWIVGDEQFFGPGTRLTVL.